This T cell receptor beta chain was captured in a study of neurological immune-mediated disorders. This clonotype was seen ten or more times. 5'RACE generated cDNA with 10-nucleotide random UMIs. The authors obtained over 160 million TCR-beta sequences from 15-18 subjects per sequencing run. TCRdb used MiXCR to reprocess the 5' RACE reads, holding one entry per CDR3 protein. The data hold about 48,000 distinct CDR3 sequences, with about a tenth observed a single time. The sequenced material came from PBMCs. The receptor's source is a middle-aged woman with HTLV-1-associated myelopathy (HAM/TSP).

Here the CDR3 DNA reads TGTGCCAGCTCACCACAGGACGGGACCTACGAGCAGTACTTC. The encoded protein is CASSPQDGTYEQYF. The chain couples TRBV18 to TRBJ2-7; a weak D match, TRBD2 (5 bases). The CDR3 contains 14 residues. Germline-derived CDR1 and CDR2 are KGHSH and LQKENI. Trimming stripped 1 base from V and 2 bases from J, with 9 bases between.